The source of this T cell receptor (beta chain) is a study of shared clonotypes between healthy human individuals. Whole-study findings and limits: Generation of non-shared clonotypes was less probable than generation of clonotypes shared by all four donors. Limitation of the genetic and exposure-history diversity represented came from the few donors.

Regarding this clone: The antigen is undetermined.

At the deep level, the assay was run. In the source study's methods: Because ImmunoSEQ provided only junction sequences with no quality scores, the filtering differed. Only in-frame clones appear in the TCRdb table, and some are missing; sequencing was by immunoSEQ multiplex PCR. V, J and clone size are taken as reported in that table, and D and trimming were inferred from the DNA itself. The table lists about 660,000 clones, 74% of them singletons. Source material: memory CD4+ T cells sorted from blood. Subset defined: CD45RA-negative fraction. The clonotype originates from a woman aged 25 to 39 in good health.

CDR3 loop: CASSSTTGSYTF. The CDR3 nucleotides read TGTGCCAGCAGTTCCACGACCGGGTCCTACACCTTC. V gene TRBV6-5 combines with J gene TRBJ1-2; D is uncertain. Germline loops: CDR1 MNHEY, CDR2 SVGAGI. CDR3 length equals 12 residues. Trimming cost V 4 bases and J 10 bases, with 13 bases left between them.